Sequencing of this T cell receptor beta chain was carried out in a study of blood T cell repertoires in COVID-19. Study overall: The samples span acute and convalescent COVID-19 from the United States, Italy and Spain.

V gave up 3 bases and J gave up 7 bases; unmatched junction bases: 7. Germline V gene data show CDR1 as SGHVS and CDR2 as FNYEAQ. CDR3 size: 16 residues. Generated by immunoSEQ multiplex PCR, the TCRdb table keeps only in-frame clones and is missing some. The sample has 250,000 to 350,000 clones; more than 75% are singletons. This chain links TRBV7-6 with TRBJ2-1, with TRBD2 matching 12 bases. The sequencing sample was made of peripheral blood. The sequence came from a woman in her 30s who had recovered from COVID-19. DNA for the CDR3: TGTGCCAGCAGCTTCTCTAGCGGGGGGGCCTTAAATGAGCAGTTCTTC. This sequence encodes CASSFSSGGALNEQFF. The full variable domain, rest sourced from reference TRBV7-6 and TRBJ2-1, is GAGVSQSPRYKVTKRGQDVALRCDPISGHVSLYWYRQALGQGPEFLTYFNYEAQQDKSGLPNDRFSAERPEGSISTLTIQRTEQRDSAMYRCASSFSSGGALNEQFFGPGTRLTVL.